This T cell receptor (beta chain) originates from a study of blood T cells in healthy people across ages. Study-wide points: TCR beta diversity per million T cells fell roughly linearly with age. Naive T cell percentage by flow cytometry tracked strongly with beta diversity.

Healthy Caucasians from Russia aged about 6 to 90 served as donors. Staff drew around 10 milliliters of peripheral blood from each donor. Primers used in a second PCR of about 6 to 12 cycles were a sample-barcoded 5' primer and a J-beta primer mix. TCRdb reprocessed the 5' RACE reads via MiXCR and lists one record per CDR3 protein. This table has roughly 720,000 distinct CDR3 sequences, 50% to 65% appearing once. Comment on this clonotype: What it binds is not known.

V gave up 7 bases and J gave up 12 bases; unmatched junction bases: 22. The CDR3 runs 18 residues. Per germline, CDR1 LNHDA and CDR2 SQIVND (reference sequence). This rearrangement joins TRBV19 to TRBJ1-6; 9 bases agree with TRBD1. Sequenced input: blood. The receptor comes from a man at least 80 years old in good health. The CDR3 here is CASMDRDRAPSTERPLHF. CDR3 DNA: TGTGCCAGTATGGACCGGGACAGGGCGCCTTCAACCGAGAGACCCCTCCACTTT.